This TCR beta chain was profiled in a study of shared clonotypes between healthy human individuals. Study findings and constraints: Donor clonotype sharing was expected to depend on sequencing depth. Naive CD4 clonotypes overlapped across a handful of donors at roughly 5.1%.

Comment on this clone: The antigen is not known.

Caucasian adults living in Nashville, Tennessee, provided all samples. Using immunoSEQ multiplex PCR, the repertoire was profiled, and TCRdb retains in-frame clones only, with some absent. The table records approximately 1,500,000 clones, approximately 98% of them present only once. V lost 4 bases and J lost 4, with 23 bases in between. CDR1 is SGHDT and CDR2 is YYEEEE in the germline V gene. The CDR3 is 17 amino acids. What was sequenced was naive CD4+ T cells sorted from blood. The subset denotes: CD45RA+ positively selected. The chain combines TRBV5-6 with TRBJ2-5, with D tentatively TRBD1 (6 bases). This receptor was taken from a man aged 25-45 years in good health. CDR3 DNA sequence: TGTGCCAGCAGCCCTCTCTTAGGGGGAGATTGGAGAGAGACCCAGTACTTC. The encoded protein is CASSPLLGGDWRETQYF.